This T cell receptor (beta chain) comes out of a study of shared clonotypes between healthy human individuals. This CDR3 has 15 amino acids. Germline lookup yields CDR1 LNHDA and CDR2 SQIVND (reference sequence). V lost 10 bases, J lost 6 bases, and 22 bases lay in between. About this clone: What it binds is not known.

Study conclusions and caveats: Lower generation probabilities were found for non-shared clonotypes than for those shared by all four donors.

Sequenced by immunoSEQ multiplex PCR; TCRdb stores in-frame clones only, minus some. The sample has more than 400,000 clones, about 96% seen once; the top ten hold about 0.06%. The sample consisted of naive CD4+ T cells sorted from blood. Regarding subset: CD45RA+ positively selected. The rearrangement joins TRBV19 to TRBJ1-5, with D hard to call. The TCR was taken from a woman younger than 45 in good health. DNA of the CDR3: TGTGCCACGCAAGAGGAAGCCACCGTCGGTCAGCCCCAGCATTTT. Protein product: CATQEEATVGQPQHF. Looking up the rest from reference TRBV19 and TRBJ1-5 gives the full variable domain: DGGITQSPKYLFRKEGQNVTLSCEQNLNHDAMYWYRQDPGQGLRLIYYSQIVNDFQKGDIAEGYSVSREKKESFPLTVTSAQKNPTAFYLCATQEEATVGQPQHFGDGTRLSIL.